This T cell receptor beta chain was recovered during a study of cytomegalovirus exposure and HLA in healthy donors. Study results and caveats: Later analysis associated a missense DCLRE1C variant with TCR beta V- and J-gene trimming. HLA allele associations emerged for about 16,000 TCR beta sequences in a later analysis, at 0.05 false discovery rate.

From germline, CDR1 is MRHNA and CDR2 SNTAGT. The CDR3 runs to 14 residues. V dropped 0 bases and J dropped 6 bases, with 11 bases sitting between them. Notes on this clone: The antigen is not known.

PCR was performed using 60 Vbeta and 13 Jbeta primers. Sequencing was performed with immunoSEQ multiplex PCR; in TCRdb, only in-frame clones are kept and a portion is missing. The sample has around 50,000 clones. The V gene is TRBV6-4, the J gene TRBJ1-2; D might be TRBD1 (6 bases). The sequenced sample consisted of PBMCs. The TCR sequence derives from a woman between 50 and 59 years old in good health and CMV-seropositive. The CDR3 loop is CASSDSRGGDGYTF. In DNA, the CDR3 is TGTGCCAGCAGTGACTCGAGAGGGGGGGATGGCTACACCTTC.